One sample yielded the 2 T cell receptor beta chains listed below, sequenced in a study of T cells in Graves' hyperthyroidism and ophthalmopathy. The TCR beta CDR3 regions underwent amplification using RNA transcripts as the source. HTBI primers were used for first-round RT-PCR of the TCR CDR3. TCRdb ran MiXCR on the multiplex PCR reads and lists one entry per CDR3 protein. The table shows a few hundred thousand distinct CDR3 sequences, with approximately 25% occurring only once. The sequenced sample was blood. These receptors were taken from a man aged 50-59 years with Graves' hyperthyroidism.

This clonotype was recorded many times. V usage is TRBV6-2 or TRBV6-3 and J usage is TRBJ2-3, with 11 bases aligning to TRBD1. The J segment lost 2 bases and the V segment lost 6 bases, leaving 10 bases of the junction unmatched. This CDR3 is built from 17 residues. CDR1 is MNHEY and CDR2 is SVGEGT in the germline V gene. CDR3 in amino acids: CASRLRGQGAFTDTQYF. CDR3 coding DNA: TGTGCCAGCAGGCTGCGCGGACAGGGGGCGTTCACAGATACGCAGTATTTT.

This clonotype occurred a few times. This chain connects TRBV5-1 to TRBJ2-3; 7 positions match TRBD1. Germline V lookup: CDR1 SGHRS, CDR2 YFSETQ. V gave up 4 bases and J gave up 3 bases; unmatched junction bases: 5. The CDR3 consists of 14 residues. Written as DNA, the CDR3 is TGCGCCAGCAGCCCGGGACAGACTACAGATACGCAGTATTTT. The encoded protein is CASSPGQTTDTQYF.